Listed here are 3 T cell receptor beta chains from one sample, sequenced in a study of T cells in Graves' hyperthyroidism and ophthalmopathy. Amplification of TCR beta CDR3 regions used RNA as the template. With the HTBI primer set, the TCR CDR3 went through a first round of RT-PCR. MiXCR, applied by TCRdb to the multiplex PCR reads, yields one record per CDR3 protein. In the table there are about 400,000 distinct CDR3 sequences, around a sixth of which are singletons. Material for sequencing was blood. The receptors were sampled from a woman under 30 with Graves' hyperthyroidism that later progressed to Graves' ophthalmopathy.

In this sample, this clonotype turned up many times. CDR3 amino acids: CASSYPPSFRNTEAFF. The CDR3 DNA follows: TGTGCCAGCAGTTACCCCCCCTCCTTTCGGAACACTGAAGCTTTCTTT. The rearrangement uses TRBV6-5 and TRBJ1-1; D is unresolved. Trimming shortened V by 2 bases and J by 1 base, and 14 bases separated the two germline ends. CDR1 is MNHEY and CDR2 is SVGAGI in the germline V gene. The CDR3 covers 16 residues.

In its sample, this clonotype was seen a few times. The rearrangement uses TRBV10-3 and TRBJ1-3; D is uncertain. Germline V gene sequence: CDR1 ENHRY, CDR2 SYGVKD. The V and J ends lost 6 bases and 8 bases respectively, with 17 bases between them. The CDR3 length is 14 residues. CDR3 in DNA: TGTGCCATCAGCCCGATTCAAGCGATAGACACCATATATTTT. Translation: CAISPIQAIDTIYF.

This clonotype was seen only a few times. CDR3 in amino acids: CAWKRGQEKLFF. CDR3 nucleotide sequence: TGTGCCTGGAAAAGGGGACAGGAAAAACTGTTTTTT. This chain joins TRBV30 and TRBJ1-4, with TRBD1 identical over 7 bases. This CDR3 comprises 12 residues. The ends lost 4 bases at V and 8 bases at J; junction bases unmatched: 4. Germline V gene sequence: CDR1 GTSNPN, CDR2 SVGIG (reference sequence).